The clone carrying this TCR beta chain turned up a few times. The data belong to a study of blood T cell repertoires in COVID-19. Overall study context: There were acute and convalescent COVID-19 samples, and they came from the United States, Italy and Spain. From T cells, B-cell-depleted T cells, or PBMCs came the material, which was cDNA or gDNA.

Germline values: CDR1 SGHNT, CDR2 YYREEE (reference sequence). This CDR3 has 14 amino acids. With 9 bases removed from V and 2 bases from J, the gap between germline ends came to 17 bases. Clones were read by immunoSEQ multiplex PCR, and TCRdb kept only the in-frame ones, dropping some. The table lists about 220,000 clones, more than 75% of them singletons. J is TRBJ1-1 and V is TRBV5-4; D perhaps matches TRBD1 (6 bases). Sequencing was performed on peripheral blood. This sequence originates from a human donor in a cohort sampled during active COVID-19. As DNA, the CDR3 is TGTGCCACGATCCCCACGGACAGAAACACTGAAGCTTTCTTT. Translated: CATIPTDRNTEAFF.